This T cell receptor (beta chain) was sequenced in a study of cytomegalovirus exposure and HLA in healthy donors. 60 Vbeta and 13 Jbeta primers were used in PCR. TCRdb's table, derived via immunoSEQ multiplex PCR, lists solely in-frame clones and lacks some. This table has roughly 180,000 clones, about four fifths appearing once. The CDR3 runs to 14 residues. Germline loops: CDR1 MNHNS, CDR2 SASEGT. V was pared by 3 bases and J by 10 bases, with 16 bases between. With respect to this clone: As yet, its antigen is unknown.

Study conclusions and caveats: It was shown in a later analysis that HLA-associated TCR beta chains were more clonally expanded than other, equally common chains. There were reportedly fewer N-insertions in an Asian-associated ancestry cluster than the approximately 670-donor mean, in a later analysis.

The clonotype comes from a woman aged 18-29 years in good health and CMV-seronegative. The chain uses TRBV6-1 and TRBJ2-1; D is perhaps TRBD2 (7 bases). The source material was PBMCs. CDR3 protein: CASSEGGGSQEQFF. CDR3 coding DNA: TGTGCCAGCAGTGAGGGGGGCGGGAGCCAGGAGCAGTTCTTC.